This passage covers 18 T cell receptor beta chains from one sample sequenced in a study of beta chain features in type 1 diabetes. Overall study results and limits: Type 1 diabetes patients had TCRB CDR3s that were shorter (moderately but significantly so) in all four CD4+ subsets.

For these receptors, no antigen is known. As every portion of the isolated RNA was reverse transcribed, the sequencing read expressed TCRB transcripts. Some clones are missing from TCRdb's copy, which holds only in-frame ones; the method was immunoSEQ multiplex PCR. This table has about 160,000 clones, around 8% appearing once. The sample consisted of central memory CD4+ T cells from blood. These receptors originate from a woman aged 40 to 49 with type 1 diabetes.

This clone was seen only a few times. The rearrangement links TRBV15 to TRBJ1-5; tentatively, D is TRBD1 (5 bases). The V end was cut by 0 bases, the J end by 0 bases, with 18 bases between. This CDR3 contains 19 residues. CDR1 and CDR2 (germline): LNHNV, YYDKDF (reference sequence). CDR3 amino acids: CATSRDLLRRGPSNQPQHF. CDR3 DNA sequence: TGTGCCACCAGCAGAGATCTCCTGAGGAGGGGACCTAGCAATCAGCCCCAGCATTTT.

This chain joins TRBV5-1 and TRBJ2-1; D may be TRBD2 (6 bases). In germline, CDR1 is SGHRS, CDR2 YFSETQ. This CDR3 is 14 amino acids long. Between the trimmed V and J ends, which lost 0 bases and 8 bases, there was a span of 12 bases. In DNA form, the CDR3 reads TGCGCCAGCAGCTTGGCAGGAGGGCCGGATGAGCAGTTCTTC. The encoded protein is CASSLAGGPDEQFF.

V usage is TRBV5-1 and J usage is TRBJ1-1; D is perhaps TRBD1 (5 bases). V dropped 0 bases and J dropped 6 bases, with 12 bases sitting between them. The CDR3 runs 14 residues. Germline loops: CDR1 SGHRS, CDR2 YFSETQ. The CDR3 DNA reads TGCGCCAGCAGCTTGGCCGCGACAGACTCTGAAGCTTTCTTT. Protein sequence: CASSLAATDSEAFF.

This clone has only a few counts. V usage is TRBV4-2 and J usage is TRBJ2-5; D possibly corresponds to TRBD1 (5 bases). Germline CDR1 LGHNA, CDR2 YNFKEQ. The CDR3 runs 13 residues. V was cut by 1 base and J by 3 bases, with 6 bases left in between. Written as DNA, the CDR3 is TGTGCCAGCAGCCAAGGCAGGGAAGAGACCCAGTACTTC. Its translation is CASSQGREETQYF.

This clone appeared a few times. This chain uses TRBV4-3 with TRBJ1-6, with D maybe TRBD1 (5 bases). The CDR3 length is 15 residues. The V and J ends lost 0 bases and 9 bases respectively, with 12 bases between them. Germline V lookup: CDR1 LGHNA, CDR2 YSLEER. CDR3 in DNA: TGCGCCAGCAGCCAAGACAGGGACTTCGGTTCACCCCTCCACTTT. Encoded protein: CASSQDRDFGSPLHF.

The genes are TRBV4-2 and TRBJ2-2; TRBD2 matches 11 bases. From germline, CDR1 is LGHNA and CDR2 YNFKEQ. CDR3 length: 15 amino acids. The V and J ends lost 2 bases and 8 bases, in that order; junction bases with no gene match: 4. CDR3 sequence reads: CASSQSLAGAGELFF. The CDR3 region has the DNA TGTGCCAGCAGCCAATCACTAGCGGGAGCGGGGGAGCTGTTTTTT.

The CDR3 DNA is TGTGCCAGCAGCTGGGGACAGGGGGCCGCTGAAGCTTTCTTT. It specifies CASSWGQGAAEAFF. The chain is built from TRBV5-6 and TRBJ1-1, with 12 bases fitting TRBD1. Germline assignment: CDR1 SGHDT and CDR2 YYEEEE. The ends lost 3 bases at V and 6 bases at J; junction bases unmatched: 3. CDR3 length equals 14 residues. The full variable domain, with the rest looked up from reference TRBV5-6 and TRBJ1-1, is DAGVTQSPTHLIKTRGQQVTLRCSPKSGHDTVSWYQQALGQGPQFIFQYYEEEERQRGNFPDRFSGHQFPNYSSELNVNALLLGDSALYLCASSWGQGAAEAFFGQGTRLTVV.

This clone appeared a single time. The rearrangement joins TRBV11-3 to TRBJ2-7; D remains ambiguous. The germline V gene has CDR1 SGHNT and CDR2 YENEEA. V lost 3 bases and J 5 bases, leaving 8 bases between the germline ends. The CDR3 is 12 residues long. DNA for the CDR3: TGTGCCAGCAGCTTCGGGTCCCACGAGCAGTACTTC. This codes for CASSFGSHEQYF.

The J gene is TRBJ2-1, the V gene TRBV7-2; D unclear. The CDR3 runs 13 residues. Germline CDR1 is SGHTA and CDR2 is FQGNSA. The ends were cut back, 1 base at V and 13 bases at J, with 14 bases in the middle. CDR3 DNA sequence: TGTGCCAGCAGCTTAGAACACCAAACCGAACAGTTCTTC. Translation gives CASSLEHQTEQFF. The full variable domain, in which reference TRBV7-2 and TRBJ2-1 provide the parts outside the CDR3, is GAGVSQSPSNKVTEKGKDVELRCDPISGHTALYWYRQSLGQGLEFLIYFQGNSAPDKSGLPSDRFSAERTGGSVSTLTIQRTQQEDSAVYLCASSLEHQTEQFFGPGTRLTVL.

In its sample, this clone was seen a few times. The chain uses TRBV11-2 and TRBJ2-5; 11 bases match TRBD2. The CDR3 loop spans 17 amino acids. The V and J ends lost 2 bases and 5 bases, in that order; junction bases with no gene match: 10. CDR1 is SGHAT and CDR2 is FQNNGV in the germline V gene. The CDR3 spells CASSLNLAGGPRETQYF. DNA of the CDR3: TGTGCCAGCAGCTTAAACTTAGCGGGAGGGCCACGGGAGACCCAGTACTTC.

V and J are TRBV5-4 and TRBJ2-3; 7 nucleotides line up with TRBD2. With V trimmed by 2 bases and J by 1 base, 4 bases remained unmatched. CDR1 is SGHNT and CDR2 is YYREEE in the germline V gene (reference sequence). The CDR3 loop spans 15 amino acids. The CDR3, as DNA: TGTGCCAGCAGCTTCCGGGGGGTGGGCACAGATACGCAGTATTTT. Protein: CASSFRGVGTDTQYF.

The CDR3 is CATSRGDRDSEQYF. DNA for the CDR3: TGTGCCACCAGCAGGGGAGACAGGGATAGCGAGCAGTACTTC. V and J are TRBV15 and TRBJ2-7, with TRBD1 identical over 7 bases. Trimming cost V 3 bases and J 6 bases; bases outside gene matches: 8. The germline CDR1 and CDR2 sequences are LNHNV and YYDKDF (reference sequence). The CDR3 runs to 14 residues.

This clone was counted a few times. The CDR3 is CASRVSGTGGEPQHF. CDR3 nucleotides: TGTGCCAGCAGGGTGTCCGGGACAGGAGGGGAGCCCCAGCATTTT. The chain combines TRBV2 with TRBJ1-5, with 8 bases aligning to TRBD1. V was clipped by 6 bases and J by 8 bases; unmatched bases: 12. The CDR3 covers 15 residues. Germline CDR1 is SNHLY and CDR2 is FYNNEI.

The table lists this clone with a few counts. J is TRBJ2-1 and V is TRBV5-5; 9 bases map to TRBD2. CDR1 and CDR2 (germline): SGHKS, YYEKEE (reference sequence). The CDR3 is 16 residues long. V was clipped by 0 bases and J by 9 bases; unmatched bases: 10. The CDR3 coding sequence is TGTGCCAGCAGCTTGGCCCCTAGCGGGAAAGGCGGTGAGCAGTTCTTC. Its translation is CASSLAPSGKGGEQFF.

A few counts support this clone. The V call is TRBV5-1, the J call TRBJ2-3, with 9 bases fitting TRBD2. The V and J ends lost 4 bases and 2 bases, in that order; junction bases with no gene match: 8. Looked up from germline, CDR1 is SGHRS and CDR2 is YFSETQ. The CDR3 sequence is 16 residues long. In DNA, the CDR3 is TGCGCCAGCAGCCTCATAGCGGGAGCAGTCACAGATACGCAGTATTTT. Amino acids: CASSLIAGAVTDTQYF.

This clone was observed a few times. This sequence joins TRBV7-2 and TRBJ2-1; 9 bases fit TRBD2. V lost 5 bases and J lost 3; bases outside the gene matches: 11. The germline CDR1 and CDR2 sequences are SGHTA and FQGNSA. The CDR3 spans 17 residues. The CDR3 reads CASSTPSGRTLYNEQFF. The CDR3 DNA reads TGTGCCAGCAGCACTCCAAGCGGGAGGACTCTCTACAATGAGCAGTTCTTC.

The chain has TRBV27 and TRBJ2-3, with D possibly being TRBD1 (6 bases). This CDR3 region has 16 residues. With 6 bases removed from V and 1 base from J, the gap between germline ends came to 17 bases. Germline V gene data show CDR1 as MNHEY and CDR2 as SMNVEV (reference sequence). The CDR3 sequence is CASSPRLGGGTDTQYF. CDR3 in DNA: TGTGCCAGCAGCCCACGGTTAGGGGGTGGCACAGATACGCAGTATTTT.

V and J are TRBV28 and TRBJ1-5; 8 nucleotides agree with TRBD1. The germline V gene encodes CDR1 MDHEN and CDR2 SYDVKM. Losses at the gene ends were 5 bases for V and 0 bases for J; bases not matched to a gene: 9. This CDR3 has 17 amino acids. This CDR3 is CASSDRGLGYSNQPQHF. The CDR3 DNA reads as TGTGCCAGCAGTGACAGGGGTTTAGGGTATAGCAATCAGCCCCAGCATTTT.